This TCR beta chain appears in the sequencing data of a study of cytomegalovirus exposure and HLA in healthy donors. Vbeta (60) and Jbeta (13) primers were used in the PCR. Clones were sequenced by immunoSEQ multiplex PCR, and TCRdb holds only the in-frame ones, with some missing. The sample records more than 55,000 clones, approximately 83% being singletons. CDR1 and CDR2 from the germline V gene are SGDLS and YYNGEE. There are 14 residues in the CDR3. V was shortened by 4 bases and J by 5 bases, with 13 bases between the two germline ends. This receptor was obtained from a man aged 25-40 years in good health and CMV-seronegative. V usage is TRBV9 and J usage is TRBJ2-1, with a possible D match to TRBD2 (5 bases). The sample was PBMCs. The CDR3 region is CASSPRTGNNEQFF. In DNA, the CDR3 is TGTGCCAGCAGCCCTCGGACTGGGAACAATGAGCAGTTCTTC.